The source of this T cell receptor beta chain is a study of cytotoxic CD8 clonotypes in ibrutinib-treated CLL (dated by TCRdb to the early 2020s). With respect to the entire study: The cohort included more than 14 treatment-naive and 11 to 12 relapsed/refractory patients; roughly 17 were IGHV unmutated. Responses were partial in some 24 patients and complete in 2; after median approximately 67 months follow-up, about 15 stayed in remission and some twelve progressed. The response samples were drawn at a median of 12 months into treatment, with a range of about 6 to 36 months. On average, each sample had approximately 250,000 productive templates and around 100,000 productive rearrangements. Of the 90 or so people in the trial, about two dozen had longitudinal samples available. Cryopreserved peripheral blood mononuclear cells were collected before treatment, at response, and at either disease progression or sustained remission. Every remission and progressive disease sample was obtained while ibrutinib was still being received by the patients.

Broader findings and caveats from the paper: At ibrutinib response clonality went up, during sustained remission it held steady, and at progression it dropped back toward baseline. Public clonotypes were rare and either contracted or stayed stable during treatment, and the rise in clonality at ibrutinib response reflected the expansion of private clonotypes. Baseline clonality exceeded that of age-matched healthy donors and correlated strongly with circulating CD8+ T-cell counts. Sampling times were not matched between sustained-remission and progressing patients, and lymph node repertoires were not studied.

In its sample, this clone was seen once. Its antigen has not been determined. Within one base of it there is no much larger clone, and no base qualities were kept. V lost 4 bases and J lost 0 bases; the stretch between them is 13 bases long. Spanning cysteine to phenylalanine, the CDR3 consists of 16 amino acids. Of all the DNA, just the CDR3 is kept, 48 bases in frame from base 1. Taken from the germline V gene (reference sequence), the CDR1 and CDR2 loops are LNHDA and SQIVND. Explained via the paper, the time point label denotes: approximately twelve months on ibrutinib. For TCR beta library preparation, roughly 2.1 micrograms of genomic DNA was extracted from cryopreserved PBMCs. High-throughput TCR beta sequencing was performed on longitudinal blood samples from CLL patients receiving ibrutinib monotherapy. The patients took part in an open-label, single-center phase 2 trial of ibrutinib monotherapy.

A MiSeq instrument was used for deep resolution sequencing, which targeted depths ranging from 1 in 1 million up to 1 in 200,000 T cells, with coverage averaging 10x for each clonotype. The immunoSEQ hsTCRB Kit was used to generate TCR beta libraries. The study's processing was this. The data were analyzed with ImmunoSEQ Analyzer and ImmunoSEQ Data Assistant, and V, D and J gene assignments followed IMGT definitions. Clonality was computed as one minus normalized Shannon entropy of productive rearrangement frequencies, ranging from 0 to 1. Public clonotype analysis was restricted to overrepresented clonotypes comprising at least 0.05% of each patient's repertoire. Repertoires from about a dozen age-matched healthy donors in immuneACCESS were used as clonality controls. In TCRdb, the immuneACCESS table is reduced to in-frame sequences with V and J assigned. These tables do not hold every clone; where another copy was compared, an unresolved V gene accounts for under half, and the others remain unexplained. The D gene and trimming were derived from the DNA, and the V and J assignments and clone size from that table. The sample data list about 140,000 clones, and approximately 90% of these were observed just once. The ten largest clones capture 10% to 14% of the sample.

The receptor chain draws on TRBV19 and TRBJ1-5; perhaps TRBD1 is the D gene, with 6 bases matching. The material was PBMCs, obtained after 12 months of ibrutinib treatment. The clonotype was recovered from a human donor with chronic lymphocytic leukemia. The CDR3 corresponds to CASSTSGTISNQPQHF. The DNA is as follows: TGTGCCAGTAGTACGAGCGGGACAATTAGCAATCAGCCCCAGCATTTT.